The rows below give T cell receptor beta chains drawn from one sample of a study of spatial heterogeneity in lung cancer. TCRdb reprocessed the 5' RACE reads with MiXCR, giving one entry per CDR3 protein. This sample has more than 65,000 distinct CDR3 sequences; under 8.5% occur once, and the top ten carry roughly 7%. The input for sequencing was PBMCs, taken at surgery. These receptors were collected from a male donor with early-stage non-small cell lung cancer. CDR3s include the opening cysteine and the closing phenylalanine or tryptophan. The order of the fields is clone size, D gene, V gene, J gene, CDR3 protein, CDR3 DNA. D genes are given only for firm matches. Not all rows give a size; the values are once, few, many and, for expanded clones, a class.

clone size: few
D gene: .
V gene: TRBV9
J gene: TRBJ2-3
CDR3 protein: CASSVAGRSPDTQYF
CDR3 DNA: TGTGCCAGCAGCGTAGCCGGGAGAAGCCCAGATACGCAGTATTTT

clone size: many
D gene: .
V gene: TRBV11-2
J gene: TRBJ2-7
CDR3 protein: CASSLGLGTYEQYF
CDR3 DNA: TGTGCCAGCAGCTTAGGTCTGGGGACCTACGAGCAGTACTTC

clone size: many
D gene: .
V gene: TRBV7-8
J gene: TRBJ1-2
CDR3 protein: CASSLGGYGYTF
CDR3 DNA: TGTGCCAGCAGCTTAGGGGGTTACGGCTACACCTTC

clone size: .
D gene: TRBD1
V gene: TRBV4-3
J gene: TRBJ2-3
CDR3 protein: CASSETGGSSTDTQYF
CDR3 DNA: TGCGCCAGCAGCGAAACAGGGGGCTCAAGCACAGATACGCAGTATTTT

clone size: many
D gene: TRBD1
V gene: TRBV2
J gene: TRBJ2-3
CDR3 protein: CASKDRVGTDTQYF
CDR3 DNA: TGTGCCAGCAAGGACAGGGTAGGCACAGATACGCAGTATTTT

clone size: many
D gene: .
V gene: TRBV30
J gene: TRBJ2-7
CDR3 protein: CAWSERGSYEQYF
CDR3 DNA: TGTGCCTGGAGTGAGAGGGGCTCCTACGAGCAGTACTTC

clone size: .
D gene: .
V gene: TRBV7-9
J gene: TRBJ2-7
CDR3 protein: CASSLVGDTEQYF
CDR3 DNA: TGTGCCAGCAGCTTAGTAGGGGACACAGAGCAGTACTTC

clone size: many
D gene: .
V gene: TRBV20-1
J gene: TRBJ2-7
CDR3 protein: CSARDSLAIYEQYF
CDR3 DNA: TGCAGTGCTAGAGATAGTCTAGCTATTTACGAGCAGTACTTC

clone size: .
D gene: .
V gene: TRBV20-1
J gene: TRBJ2-1
CDR3 protein: CSARIPGSSPGEQFF
CDR3 DNA: TGCAGTGCTAGAATTCCGGGAAGCAGCCCGGGTGAGCAGTTCTTC

clone size: many
D gene: .
V gene: TRBV4-1
J gene: TRBJ1-1
CDR3 protein: CASSQEPPGEGPLNTEAFF
CDR3 DNA: TGCGCCAGCAGCCAAGAACCCCCGGGGGAGGGACCCTTGAACACTGAAGCTTTCTTT

clone size: .
D gene: .
V gene: TRBV11-3
J gene: TRBJ2-7
CDR3 protein: CASTIGVLPYEQYF
CDR3 DNA: TGTGCCAGCACGATAGGGGTTCTCCCCTACGAGCAGTACTTC

clone size: .
D gene: TRBD1
V gene: TRBV6-5
J gene: TRBJ1-1
CDR3 protein: CASSYSRGQGKAFF
CDR3 DNA: TGTGCCAGCAGTTACTCGAGGGGGCAAGGCAAAGCTTTCTTT

clone size: few
D gene: .
V gene: TRBV3-2
J gene: TRBJ2-7
CDR3 protein: CASSSGTGLFGHDEQYF
CDR3 DNA: TGTGCCAGCAGCTCCGGGACAGGTCTTTTCGGACACGACGAGCAGTACTTC

clone size: .
D gene: .
V gene: TRBV2
J gene: TRBJ2-1
CDR3 protein: CASSVGRMGDNEQFF
CDR3 DNA: TGTGCCAGCAGTGTGGGCAGGATGGGAGACAATGAGCAGTTCTTC

clone size: many
D gene: .
V gene: TRBV3-1
J gene: TRBJ2-1
CDR3 protein: CASSQASGKRPFNEQFF
CDR3 DNA: TGTGCCAGCAGCCAGGCGAGCGGAAAGCGCCCGTTCAATGAGCAGTTCTTC

clone size: .
D gene: .
V gene: TRBV25-1
J gene: TRBJ2-1
CDR3 protein: CASSLVGADEQFF
CDR3 DNA: TGTGCCAGCAGTTTAGTGGGAGCGGATGAGCAGTTCTTC

clone size: .
D gene: .
V gene: TRBV5-6
J gene: TRBJ2-7
CDR3 protein: CASSLGPSGYEQYF
CDR3 DNA: TGTGCCAGCAGCTTGGGACCGAGCGGCTACGAGCAGTACTTC

clone size: .
D gene: .
V gene: TRBV3-1
J gene: TRBJ1-6
CDR3 protein: CASSWGPSGGNSPLHF
CDR3 DNA: TGTGCCAGCAGTTGGGGGCCCTCGGGAGGTAATTCACCCCTCCACTTT

clone size: .
D gene: .
V gene: TRBV10-3
J gene: TRBJ2-3
CDR3 protein: CAISDGGRGRLAADTQYF
CDR3 DNA: TGTGCCATCAGTGACGGGGGGCGCGGGAGACTAGCAGCAGATACGCAGTATTTT

clone size: many
D gene: .
V gene: TRBV5-5
J gene: TRBJ2-3
CDR3 protein: CASSSLGGSTDTQYF
CDR3 DNA: TGTGCCAGCAGCTCCCTTGGCGGAAGCACAGATACGCAGTATTTT

clone size: .
D gene: .
V gene: TRBV20-1
J gene: TRBJ1-3
CDR3 protein: CSARDAAETTTIYF
CDR3 DNA: TGCAGTGCTAGAGATGCGGCGGAGACTACCACCATATATTTT

clone size: .
D gene: .
V gene: TRBV2
J gene: TRBJ2-3
CDR3 protein: CASSDSWDTQYF
CDR3 DNA: TGTGCCAGCAGTGATTCATGGGATACGCAGTATTTT

clone size: .
D gene: .
V gene: TRBV7-9
J gene: TRBJ2-1
CDR3 protein: CASTPISYNEQFF
CDR3 DNA: TGTGCCAGCACCCCTATCTCCTACAATGAGCAGTTCTTC

clone size: many
D gene: .
V gene: TRBV14
J gene: TRBJ1-1
CDR3 protein: CASSQEGQYTEAFF
CDR3 DNA: TGTGCCAGCAGCCAAGAAGGACAGTACACTGAAGCTTTCTTT

clone size: many
D gene: .
V gene: TRBV24-1
J gene: TRBJ2-6
CDR3 protein: CATGVPGANVLTF
CDR3 DNA: TGTGCCACGGGCGTTCCAGGGGCCAACGTCCTGACTTTC

clone size: many
D gene: TRBD2
V gene: TRBV13
J gene: TRBJ2-1
CDR3 protein: CASSLAGGYNEQFF
CDR3 DNA: TGTGCCAGCAGCTTAGCGGGAGGGTACAATGAGCAGTTCTTC

clone size: many
D gene: .
V gene: TRBV7-9
J gene: TRBJ2-7
CDR3 protein: CASSFVRRSGEQYF
CDR3 DNA: TGTGCCAGCAGCTTCGTCAGACGGTCTGGCGAGCAGTACTTC

clone size: .
D gene: TRBD1
V gene: TRBV5-6
J gene: TRBJ1-1
CDR3 protein: CASSPTGQGGTEAFF
CDR3 DNA: TGTGCCAGCAGCCCCACGGGACAGGGAGGCACTGAAGCTTTCTTT

clone size: .
D gene: TRBD2
V gene: TRBV5-1
J gene: TRBJ2-3
CDR3 protein: CASSLMASGASTDTQYF
CDR3 DNA: TGCGCCAGCAGCTTAATGGCTAGCGGGGCTAGCACAGATACGCAGTATTTT

clone size: many
D gene: .
V gene: TRBV11-2
J gene: TRBJ1-1
CDR3 protein: CASSPSAGRGEAFF
CDR3 DNA: TGTGCCAGCAGCCCGAGTGCAGGGAGAGGAGAAGCTTTCTTT

clone size: few
D gene: .
V gene: TRBV27
J gene: TRBJ1-5
CDR3 protein: CASSLSPGGAGHQPQHF
CDR3 DNA: TGTGCCAGCAGTTTATCACCTGGGGGGGCAGGTCACCAGCCCCAGCATTTT

clone size: many
D gene: .
V gene: TRBV7-3
J gene: TRBJ2-5
CDR3 protein: CASSLTPGWGETQYF
CDR3 DNA: TGTGCCAGCAGCTTAACCCCCGGGTGGGGGGAGACCCAGTACTTC

clone size: many
D gene: TRBD1
V gene: TRBV4-1
J gene: TRBJ2-7
CDR3 protein: CASSQEGRGINEQYF
CDR3 DNA: TGCGCCAGCAGCCAAGAGGGCAGGGGGATAAACGAGCAGTACTTC

clone size: .
D gene: TRBD1
V gene: TRBV27
J gene: TRBJ1-6
CDR3 protein: CASSFGQGALYNSPLHF
CDR3 DNA: TGTGCCAGCAGTTTTGGGCAGGGGGCGCTTTACAATTCACCCCTCCACTTT

clone size: many
D gene: TRBD1
V gene: TRBV18
J gene: TRBJ1-1
CDR3 protein: CASSPPVTGEAFF
CDR3 DNA: TGTGCCAGCTCACCACCGGTGACAGGGGAAGCTTTCTTT

clone size: few
D gene: .
V gene: TRBV3-1
J gene: TRBJ2-5
CDR3 protein: CASSQEAPRAKETQYF
CDR3 DNA: TGTGCCAGCAGCCAAGAAGCCCCCAGAGCGAAGGAGACCCAGTACTTC

clone size: few
D gene: .
V gene: TRBV10-3
J gene: TRBJ1-1
CDR3 protein: CAISEVRGYEAFF
CDR3 DNA: TGTGCCATCAGTGAGGTCAGGGGATATGAAGCTTTCTTT

clone size: many
D gene: TRBD2
V gene: TRBV5-1
J gene: TRBJ2-3
CDR3 protein: CASSFTSGGADTQYF
CDR3 DNA: TGCGCCAGCAGCTTCACGAGCGGGGGGGCAGATACGCAGTATTTT

clone size: many
D gene: TRBD1
V gene: TRBV18
J gene: TRBJ1-5
CDR3 protein: CASSPSPGQGSQPQHF
CDR3 DNA: TGTGCCAGCTCACCTTCCCCGGGACAGGGAAGTCAGCCCCAGCATTTT